The clone carrying this T cell receptor beta chain was found a few times. Its cognate antigen is unknown. This record comes from a study of cytomegalovirus exposure and HLA in healthy donors. Overall study results and limits: In a later analysis, TCR beta V- and J-gene trimming showed a link to a missense DCLRE1C variant. Later on, analysis showed that most CMV-associated TCR beta chains appeared to be HLA-restricted.

The PCR employed 60 Vbeta primers together with 13 Jbeta primers. Method: immunoSEQ multiplex PCR; TCRdb's copy keeps in-frame clones and lacks some. The top ten hold around 1.8% of the sample, which has approximately 220,000 clones, 75% to 80% seen once. This clonotype originated in a man younger than 35 in good health and CMV-seronegative. Sequencing was performed on PBMCs.

CDR3: CASSLLGPYRGETDTQYF. CDR3 nucleotide sequence: TGCGCCAGCAGCCTTCTCGGACCCTACAGGGGAGAAACAGATACGCAGTATTTT. The genes are TRBV4-3 and TRBJ2-3; 7 bases agree with TRBD1. CDR3 length: 18 amino acids. Trimming took 4 bases from V and 3 from J; bases not matched to a gene: 16. Germline V gives CDR1 LGHNA, CDR2 YSLEER.